What follows is one T cell receptor (beta chain) and its context. Its matching antigen is unknown. V lost 2 bases and J lost 4; bases outside the gene matches: 4. This CDR3 region has 15 residues. Germline V CDR1 and CDR2: SGHRS, YFSETQ. This entry is derived from a study of siplizumab effects on memory and regulatory T cells. Whole-study findings and limits: The authors did not confirm suppressive function in proliferating Tregs from siplizumab cultures.

Generated by immunoSEQ multiplex PCR, the TCRdb table keeps only in-frame clones and is missing some. This sample yields about 120,000 clones, of which about 94% are seen a single time; under 2% belongs to the top ten. The gene calls are TRBV5-1 and TRBJ1-3; 9 positions agree with TRBD1. The sample consisted of non-Treg CD4+ T cells sorted from blood. The clonotype was recovered from a human donor in good health. CDR3 protein: CASSFGTGNGNTIYF. CDR3 nucleotide sequence: TGCGCCAGCAGCTTTGGGACAGGGAACGGAAACACCATATATTTT.